This T cell receptor beta chain was profiled in a study of blood T cells in healthy people across ages. The study's findings and limits: With age, beta diversity per million T cells declined roughly linearly, significantly by 30 to 40. Comparison with aged donors showed that long-lived donors had more naive CD4+ cells and higher diversity.

Sample-barcoded 5' priming and a J-beta primer mix drove a second PCR of roughly 7 to 11 cycles. All cDNA molecules were each tagged by a template-switch adaptor with 12 random nucleotides. TCRdb reprocessed the 5' RACE reads via MiXCR and lists one record per CDR3 protein. The repertoire holds roughly 900,000 distinct CDR3 sequences, with 29% as singletons. Germline CDR1 and CDR2: SNHLY and FYNNEI. Trimming shortened V by 0 bases and J by 0 bases, and 6 bases separated the two germline ends. The CDR3 covers 15 residues. As concerns this clonotype: The antigen is unknown.

The sequence was collected from a woman older than 75 in good health. The source material was blood. This chain connects TRBV2 to TRBJ2-4; unclear D gene. CDR3 in DNA: TGTGCCAGCAGTGAAGCGACACAAGCCAAAAACATTCAGTACTTC. Its protein product is CASSEATQAKNIQYF.